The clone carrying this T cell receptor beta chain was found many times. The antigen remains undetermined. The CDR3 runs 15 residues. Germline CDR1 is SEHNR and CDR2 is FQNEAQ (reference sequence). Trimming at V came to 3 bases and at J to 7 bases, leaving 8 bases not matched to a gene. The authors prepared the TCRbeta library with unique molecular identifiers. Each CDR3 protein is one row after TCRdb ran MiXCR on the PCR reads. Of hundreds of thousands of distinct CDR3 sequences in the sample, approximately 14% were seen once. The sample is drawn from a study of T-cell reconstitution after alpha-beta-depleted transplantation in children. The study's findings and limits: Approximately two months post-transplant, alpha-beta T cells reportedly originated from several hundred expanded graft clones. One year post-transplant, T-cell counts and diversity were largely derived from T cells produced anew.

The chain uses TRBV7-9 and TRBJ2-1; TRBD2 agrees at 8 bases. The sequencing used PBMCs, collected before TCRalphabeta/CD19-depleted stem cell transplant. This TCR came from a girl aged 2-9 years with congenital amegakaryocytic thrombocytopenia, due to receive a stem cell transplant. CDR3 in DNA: TGTGCCAGCAGCTTTCTTAGCGGGATAGGGAATGAGCAGTTCTTC. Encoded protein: CASSFLSGIGNEQFF.